Listed below are T cell receptor beta chains from one sample, sequenced in a study of shared clonotypes between healthy human individuals. TCRdb's table, derived via immunoSEQ multiplex PCR, lists solely in-frame clones and lacks some. The table lists hundreds of thousands of clones, less than 85% of them singletons, with 1.5% to 2% in the top ten. The sample comprised memory CD4+ T cells sorted from blood. All receptors come from a woman under 40 in good health. Both conserved end residues are part of each CDR3. The order of the fields is V gene, clone size, J gene, D gene, CDR3 protein, CDR3 DNA. A D gene is named only where the DNA matches it firmly. Size values are once, few and many counts, or a class for expanded clones, and some rows have none.

TRBV2,.,TRBJ2-1,TRBD2,CASSDSGRASNEQFF,TGTGCCAGCAGCGATAGCGGGAGGGCTTCGAATGAGCAGTTCTTC
TRBV7-3,.,TRBJ2-1,.,CASSSQSRSHEQFF,TGTGCCAGCAGCTCACAATCTAGGAGCCATGAGCAGTTCTTC
TRBV5-3,.,TRBJ2-3,.,CARSGYSGNLTDTQYF,TGTGCCAGAAGCGGGTATAGCGGAAACCTCACAGATACGCAGTATTTT
TRBV30,.,TRBJ2-1,TRBD2,CAWRTGLAGGNEQFF,TGTGCCTGGAGGACGGGGCTAGCGGGAGGTAATGAGCAGTTCTTC
TRBV19,once,TRBJ2-5,TRBD2,CASSITGLVTETQYF,TGTGCCAGTAGTATAACGGGACTAGTAACCGAGACCCAGTACTTC
TRBV5-1,.,TRBJ1-6,.,CASSLSAEYNSPLHF,TGCGCCAGCAGCTTGTCGGCAGAGTATAATTCACCCCTCCACTTT
TRBV5-1,many,TRBJ2-2,TRBD2,CASSLASRTSGRGVGELFF,TGCGCCAGCAGCTTGGCCTCTCGGACTAGCGGGAGGGGAGTCGGGGAGCTGTTTTTT
TRBV5-1,.,TRBJ1-1,TRBD1,CASSPGQGRTTEAFF,TGCGCCAGCAGCCCCGGACAGGGTAGGACCACTGAAGCTTTCTTT
TRBV29-1,.,TRBJ1-1,.,CSARQTNTEAFF,TGCAGCGCCCGACAGACCAACACTGAAGCTTTCTTT
TRBV18,.,TRBJ1-4,.,CASSPRPGVDEKLFF,TGTGCCAGCTCACCCCGCCCAGGGGTTGACGAAAAACTGTTTTTT
TRBV2,.,TRBJ2-5,TRBD2,CASTGRALETQYF,TGTGCCAGCACCGGGAGGGCGTTGGAGACCCAGTACTTC
TRBV6-1,few,TRBJ2-2,TRBD1,CASTWDRDVSGELFF,TGTGCCAGCACTTGGGACAGGGATGTTTCCGGGGAGCTGTTTTTT
TRBV7-3,few,TRBJ2-1,TRBD2,CASSPGSGSYNEQFF,TGTGCCAGCAGCCCGGGTAGCGGGAGTTACAATGAGCAGTTCTTC
TRBV25-1,.,TRBJ2-5,.,CASRKETQYF,TGTGCCAGCAGAAAGGAGACCCAGTACTTC
TRBV5-1,.,TRBJ2-7,TRBD2,CASMSGGTGEQYF,TGCGCCAGCATGTCGGGGGGAACCGGCGAGCAGTACTTC
TRBV7-8,.,TRBJ1-1,.,CASSLAQNTEAFF,TGTGCCAGCAGCTTAGCTCAGAACACTGAAGCTTTCTTT
TRBV4-2,many,TRBJ2-2,.,CASSQESGTGELFF,TGTGCCAGCAGCCAAGAGTCTGGCACCGGGGAGCTGTTTTTT
TRBV7-9,.,TRBJ1-2,.,CASSFSQDVMGYTF,TGTGCCAGCAGCTTTTCCCAAGATGTGATGGGCTACACCTTC
TRBV10-2,many,TRBJ1-2,TRBD1,CASSDRWGQQSNYGYTF,TGCGCCAGCAGTGACCGGTGGGGACAGCAATCTAACTATGGCTACACCTTC
TRBV7-2,.,TRBJ2-7,TRBD2,CASSPGTTSYEQYF,TGTGCCAGCAGCCCGGGGACTACCTCCTACGAGCAGTACTTC
TRBV13,once,TRBJ2-7,TRBD1,CASSLGQGFYEQYF,TGTGCCAGCAGCCTGGGACAGGGGTTTTACGAGCAGTACTTC
TRBV10-3,.,TRBJ2-2,TRBD2,CAISGRLAGGVDTGELFF,TGTGCCATCAGTGGGCGTTTAGCGGGAGGTGTCGACACCGGGGAGCTGTTTTTT
TRBV7-9,.,TRBJ2-5,TRBD2,CASSLTSGQETQYF,TGTGCCAGCAGCTTAACTAGCGGACAAGAGACCCAGTACTTC
TRBV9,many,TRBJ2-2,TRBD1,CASSVTTGTVQPRSGELFF,TGTGCCAGCAGCGTAACTACCGGGACAGTTCAACCAAGGAGCGGGGAGCTGTTTTTT
TRBV5-5,once,TRBJ1-1,.,CASSLSPKTEAFF,TGTGCCAGCAGCTTGTCCCCGAAGACTGAAGCTTTCTTT
TRBV28,.,TRBJ2-2,TRBD1,CASSPTGTGRNTGELFF,TGTGCCAGCAGTCCTACGGGGACAGGGCGGAACACCGGGGAGCTGTTTTTT
TRBV7-2,.,TRBJ2-7,.,CASSLGLSPGEQYF,TGTGCCAGCAGCTTAGGGCTCAGCCCAGGCGAGCAGTACTTC
TRBV4-1,few,TRBJ2-1,.,CASSPRGTKRSGNEQFF,TGCGCCAGCAGCCCCCGAGGGACCAAGCGGAGCGGCAATGAGCAGTTCTTC
TRBV7-9,.,TRBJ2-2,.,CASSSQGETGELFF,TGTGCCAGCAGCTCCCAGGGTGAAACCGGGGAGCTGTTTTTT
TRBV14,.,TRBJ1-3,TRBD1,CATLPDRAGNTIYF,TGTGCCACCCTACCAGACAGGGCCGGAAACACCATATATTTT
TRBV7-6,.,TRBJ2-5,.,CASSSTSMGETQYF,TGTGCCAGCAGCTCTACTAGCATGGGAGAGACCCAGTACTTC
TRBV4-1,.,TRBJ2-1,TRBD2,CASSPGTSGRRSSYNEQFF,TGCGCCAGCAGCCCCGGGACTAGCGGGAGAAGGAGCTCCTACAATGAGCAGTTCTTC
TRBV6-6,.,TRBJ2-2,TRBD1,CASSYSGTGSGELFF,TGTGCCAGCAGTTACTCCGGGACAGGGTCCGGGGAGCTGTTTTTT
TRBV9,.,TRBJ1-3,.,CASSARGGFTGNTIYF,TGTGCCAGCAGCGCGAGGGGGGGATTCACTGGAAACACCATATATTTT
TRBV10-3,.,TRBJ2-7,.,CALSTEGLGYEQYF,TGTGCCTTATCGACGGAGGGGCTGGGATACGAGCAGTACTTC
TRBV7-2,.,TRBJ1-6,.,CASSSAQGGPLHF,TGTGCCAGCAGCTCTGCACAGGGCGGACCCCTCCACTTT
TRBV11-1,few,TRBJ2-3,TRBD2,CASSPGTSGIRPDTQYF,TGTGCCAGCAGCCCAGGGACTAGCGGGATAAGGCCAGATACGCAGTATTTT
TRBV28,once,TRBJ2-7,TRBD2,CASKDLAGGYYEQYF,TGTGCCAGCAAAGACCTAGCGGGAGGTTACTACGAGCAGTACTTC
TRBV12-5,few,TRBJ2-1,TRBD2,CASGLGQGTSNEQFF,TGTGCTAGTGGTTTGGGCCAAGGGACTAGTAATGAGCAGTTCTTC
TRBV7-9,many,TRBJ2-2,TRBD2,CASSLERLAGVAGELFF,TGTGCCAGCAGCTTAGAACGACTAGCGGGAGTAGCCGGGGAGCTGTTTTTT
TRBV20-1,.,TRBJ2-2,.,CSARAGELFF,TGCAGTGCCAGAGCGGGGGAGCTGTTTTTT
TRBV18,.,TRBJ2-7,.,CASSPGMAPQGRYEQYF,TGTGCCAGCTCACCAGGGATGGCTCCCCAAGGGAGATACGAGCAGTACTTC
TRBV25-1,.,TRBJ2-7,.,CASSDSALDEQYF,TGTGCCAGCAGTGACAGTGCTCTGGACGAGCAGTACTTC
TRBV5-1,.,TRBJ2-3,.,CASSLRPQGGITDTQYF,TGCGCCAGCAGCTTGAGACCACAGGGTGGAATCACAGATACGCAGTATTTT
TRBV6-5,.,TRBJ2-2,.,CASSYSFRGELFF,TGTGCCAGCAGTTACTCGTTTCGCGGGGAGCTGTTTTTT
TRBV6-1,.,TRBJ2-1,TRBD2,CASSRGREGYNEQFF,TGTGCCAGCAGCCGGGGGCGGGAGGGTTACAATGAGCAGTTCTTC
TRBV10-1,.,TRBJ2-1,TRBD2,CASTNSGLAGNEQFF,TGCGCCAGCACAAACTCAGGACTAGCGGGGAATGAGCAGTTCTTC
TRBV5-1,.,TRBJ1-1,.,CASSLARRNTEAFF,TGCGCCAGCAGCTTGGCACGGAGGAACACTGAAGCTTTCTTT
TRBV4-2,many,TRBJ1-1,TRBD1,CASSQDFATDRGTEAFF,TGTGCCAGCAGCCAAGATTTTGCCACCGACAGGGGCACTGAAGCTTTCTTT
TRBV29-1,.,TRBJ2-7,TRBD2,CSGIWGEGSYEQYF,TGCAGCGGCATATGGGGGGAGGGCTCCTACGAGCAGTACTTC
TRBV1,.,TRBJ2-7,.,CTSSQLHRGRSPPYEQYF,TGCACCAGCAGCCAACTACATCGGGGGAGGAGCCCACCCTACGAGCAGTACTTC
TRBV12-5,.,TRBJ1-2,TRBD1,CASGQGQNGYTF,TGTGCTAGTGGGCAGGGACAGAATGGCTACACCTTC
TRBV7-9,many,TRBJ2-5,TRBD1,CASSPRGPETQYF,TGTGCCAGCAGCCCCAGGGGGCCGGAGACCCAGTACTTC